This TCR beta chain came from a study of tumor-infiltrating lymphocytes in primary liver carcinoma (dated by TCRdb to the late 2010s). Looking at the study overall: A handful of patients with histopathologically diagnosed primary liver carcinoma underwent surgical resection in China between late 2015 and March 2016. Technical replicate repertoires showed high reproducibility, with mean shared-clone rates about 0.92 and correlation coefficients above 0.95. The tumors of the five patients were staged as T1-T3 N0M0, with maximum diameters ranging from roughly 4.2 to 10 cm. Samples yielded roughly 3.65 to 7.5 million productive TCRbeta reads; read depth did not differ significantly between tissue types. The study combined TCRbeta repertoire sequencing, expression microarrays and whole-exome sequencing across five regions of each liver tumor, with adjacent normal tissue and blood. Hepatocellular carcinoma (four) or combined HCC and intrahepatic cholangiocarcinoma (one) was present in the five patients, who were three men and two women aged 30 to 69 years. A total of 35 specimens from 5 patients underwent TCRbeta repertoire sequencing, comprising around 25 tumor regions, 5 adjacent noncancerous liver tissues and 5 peripheral blood samples.

Comment on this clonotype: Its cognate antigen has yet to be identified. Per-nucleotide qualities are absent, and no much larger clonotype sits a single base away.

RNA from unsorted whole blood was extracted with TRIzol reagent, and germline DNA was obtained with the DNeasy Blood & Tissue kit. At the time of sampling, the patients were treatment-naive and had chronic HBV infection. Before surgery, 3 to 5 milliliters of peripheral blood were drawn into K2EDTA tubes. Beyond this particular receptor, the publication reports: Because the samples were bulk and unsorted, CD4+ and CD8+ T cell repertoires could not be compared. The top 250 clones made up a significantly larger repertoire fraction in tumors than in blood (p = 0.039). Only the TCR beta chain was sequenced, which likely underestimates true repertoire diversity because unpaired alpha chains were not captured. Repertoire overlap was higher between tumor regions (mean about 35%) than tumor-adjacent (17%) or tumor-blood (14%) pairs, consistent with antigen-driven expansion. With just four to six patients in the study, the authors point out that the findings should be validated in a larger study.

The trim is 3 bases for V and 5 bases for J, with a gap of 10 bases between the germline ends. CDR3 length: 13 amino acids, cysteine to phenylalanine. Only the CDR3 region is kept as DNA, spanning 39 bases read in frame from base 1. Starting from around 500 ng total RNA, TCRbeta-specific cDNA was produced by reverse transcription with a constant-region primer and ProtoScript II reverse transcriptase. Construction of the TCRbeta libraries relied on three nested rounds of multiplex PCR, following a slightly modified ARM-PCR procedure. Each of the first two PCR rounds ran for 10 cycles and used multiplex TRBV1-TRBV30 forward primers together with a Cbeta reverse primer. Sample barcodes and Illumina adapters were added in a final 25-cycle PCR with Deep VentR polymerase. Amplicons of 200-500 bp were gel-purified with a QIAquick gel extraction kit before sequencing. An Illumina HiSeq 2500 was used to sequence the TCRbeta amplicons, generating 250-bp paired-end reads. Under the source paper's analysis protocol: Trimmomatic v0.33 was used to quality-trim the reads, and FLASH v1.2.11 was used to merge paired reads so that full CDR3 sequences could be recovered. V, D and J germline segments were assigned to the rearranged TCRbeta sequences by MiGEC v1.2.1b. Clonotype statistics, along with Shannon-Wiener diversity indices, were calculated using VDJtools v1.0.0. To reduce sampling bias, subsequent analyses other than the diversity analysis used only the 250 most abundant clonotypes in each sample. TCRdb passed the public sequencing reads through fastp at Q25 and MiXCR, retaining productive beta sequences. Every entry covers one CDR3 protein and lists the most common genes and DNA from its rows. The V and J calls here are based on TCRdb, not the publication. Within this sample are about 310,000 distinct CDR3 sequences, with around three fifths of them counted one time only. The top ten constitute about 17% of the sample.

The specimen sequenced was peripheral blood. The sequence was collected from a woman aged 30 to 39 with primary liver carcinoma and hepatitis B virus infection. The sequence links TRBV12-3 or TRBV12-4 to TRBJ1-1; the D gene is unclear. CDR3 sequence: CASSLGSLTEAFF. The DNA is TGTGCCAGCAGTTTGGGTTCCCTAACTGAAGCTTTCTTT.